This T cell receptor beta chain is from a study of cytomegalovirus exposure and HLA in healthy donors (dated by TCRdb to about 2017). Turning to the overall study: An earlier analysis of under 600 of the donors reported roughly 300 Gb of sequence data and some 120 million unique TCR beta sequences from 150 million to 200 million T cells. An early release covering 550 to 650 HLA-typed donors comprised roughly 300 gigabases of sequencing data and approximately 85 million unique TCR sequences. Among the roughly 400 genotyped donors, approximately 81% belonged to the genetic ancestry cluster associated with self-reported Caucasian donors. The study aimed to test whether signatures of past pathogen exposure could be identified by cataloging public T cell receptors. The T cell repertoires of around 730 subjects were profiled by immunosequencing and related to cytomegalovirus serostatus. Along with the approximately 700-subject first cohort, a separate validation cohort of over a hundred different subjects was used. The study combined high-throughput TCR immunosequencing, statistical association of individual TCRs with disease status, and machine learning to predict cytomegalovirus infection status. A later analysis re-analyzed previously published TCR beta repertoires from about 730 donors and added high-resolution HLA genotyping to study TCR occurrence patterns. Rather than drawing on any new phenotypic data, the later analysis identified candidate immune exposures from TCR beta sequences and the way those sequences occurred across donors. An earlier analysis of 450 to 750 of the donors used high-throughput TCR beta sequencing to judge whether each TCR beta V gene segment behaved as functional or pseudogenic. Alongside the repertoire data, information on donor age, sex, ethnicity and CMV serostatus was compiled. In a later genetic analysis, genome-wide SNP genotypes for about 55% of the roughly 700 donors were used, and that subset was treated as a discovery cohort. Every discovery cohort repertoire had been produced on one sequencing platform. Both class I and class II loci were covered by HLA typing, at four-digit resolution. The number of donors typed differed by locus, with 629-630 for A, B, C, DRB1 and DQB1, roughly 520 for DQA1, 600 to 610 for DPA1, and around 450 for DPB1. A handful of DR-DQ haplotypes were handled as single units for association and clustering because linkage in the cohort was strong. Among some 400 genotyped donors of the cohort, an average of roughly 230,000 unique TCR beta nucleotide sequences was sequenced per donor, of which approximately 18% were non-productive.

Trimming takes 6 bases from V and 0 bases from J, and the germline ends sit 8 bases apart. From its cysteine to its phenylalanine, the CDR3 spans 13 amino acids. Just CDR3 DNA is preserved here, 39 bases in frame from base 1. The germline V gene (reference sequence) gives CDR1 as MNHNY and CDR2 as SVGAGI. General conclusions and limits of the study: In a later analysis, the rate of TCR association differed among HLA loci, with DRB1 alleles having the most associated TCRs and HLA-C alleles having the fewest. Assigning TCR associations to individual alleles was difficult when HLA alleles, especially DR and DQ, strongly co-occurred. An association between a missense DCLRE1C variant and V-gene and J-gene trimming of TCR beta chains was found in a later genetic analysis and replicated in an independent cohort. In the study, around 150 TCR beta chains were listed as associated with cytomegalovirus. Only TCR beta chains were sequenced in this cohort, and the absence of alpha or paired-chain data limited detectable features. A further reported finding was that TCR beta sequences accurately predicted the HLA-A and HLA-B alleles for most subjects in the first cohort. Compared with equally common non-associated chains, HLA-associated TCR beta chains in a later analysis were more clonally expanded and had lower generation probabilities. Most TCR sequences were observed very rarely across donors, whereas some public TCRs were present in many individuals. A cluster of highly shared sequence variants was judged likely to represent a technical artifact of the sequencing pipeline. In a later genetic analysis, fewer N-insertions in productive TCRs were reported among donors in an Asian-associated ancestry cluster than the roughly 700-donor mean. Broadly in line with IMGT annotations, most TCR beta V segments showed up in productive rearrangements about 87% or about 30% of the time in an earlier analysis of under 700 of the donors. Some IMGT-functional V segments, including TRBV6-2 and TRBV6-3, could not be told apart with the 87-base-pair reads, so those segments were excluded. Fewer than 20 rarely observed V segments, including chromosome 9 orphons, were excluded from the earlier analysis of approximately 600 of the donors because counts were too low. In both the original and validation cohorts, the classifier was reported to diagnose cytomegalovirus status with high specificity and sensitivity. Several of the top co-occurrence clusters appeared to be linked to parvovirus B19, influenza, CMV and Epstein-Barr virus, according to a later analysis. Three of the identified cytomegalovirus-associated TCR beta chains were confirmed in vitro to be specific for cytomegalovirus antigens. Because some donors lacked HLA typing at each locus, the association tests relied only on the typed subset. According to a later analysis, most CMV-associated TCR beta chains appeared to be HLA-restricted, and the HLA associations seemed to be driven largely by CMV exposure. CMV serostatus was the only immune exposure information available for the cohort. A later analysis associated some 17,000 TCR beta sequences with specific HLA alleles at a false discovery rate of 0.05. It was suggested by the authors that the approach could potentially be generalized to other disease states and immunological phenotypes. Correlated functional status among segregating V segments might be attributable to linkage disequilibrium, but an unknown experimental factor could not be ruled out. Roughly uniform sequencing depth across donors was assumed in presence/absence analyses, although this assumption may not hold.

In regard to this clone: This receptor's antigen is unknown. No base-level quality is on record; no much larger clone is a single base apart.

The receptor library was made with the immunoSEQ multiplex PCR assay. The multiplex PCR relied on a mix of 60 forward primers for TCR Vbeta segments and 13 reverse primers for TCR Jbeta segments. Amplification of the CDR3 region of rearranged TCR beta genes was performed with a multiplex PCR assay on genomic DNA. Amplified TCR beta libraries were sequenced as 87-base-pair reads on the Illumina HiSeq System. Under the source paper's analysis protocol: Across the 500 to 750 repertoires, a later analysis counted about 81 million unique TCR beta chains, roughly 11 million of which were shared by at least two donors. To remove PCR and sequencing errors, raw reads were error-corrected and collapsed into unique sequences using a nearest-neighbor algorithm that merged closely related sequences. V, D and J gene segments were assigned by aligning CDR3 sequences to IMGT reference sequences. For a sequence to be retained, a match of at least six nucleotides was required to both a V gene segment and a J gene segment. Rearrangements were called productive when the CDR3 lacked stop codons and stayed in frame with V and J; all others were non-productive. CDR3 was defined by IMGT convention, running from the second conserved V-encoded cysteine to the conserved J-encoded phenylalanine. In an earlier analysis of around 570 of the donors, sequences lacking an unambiguous match to a single V gene segment were excluded. In an earlier analysis of about 590 of the donors, a V segment was called functional when productive rearrangements were above 56.7%, and segregating when the standard deviation between donors exceeded 5%. To diagnose cytomegalovirus status from the catalog of TCR beta chain sequences, a statistical classification framework was built. V and J gene assignment, in a later analysis, came from comparing TCR nucleotide sequences with IMGT/GENE-DB human TR gene sequences. The TCRdist pipeline was used in a later analysis to assign CDR3 sequences and most-parsimonious VDJ recombination scenarios. In a later analysis, every TCR beta chain was defined by the combination of its CDR3 amino acid sequence and its V-gene family, and reads without a unique V-gene family were dropped. To address suspected cross-contamination and a sequencing artifact, a later analysis removed a few hundred highly shared, low-generation-probability nucleotide sequences. In a later analysis, a clonal expansion index was calculated for each public chain from normalized within-repertoire ranks of inferred template counts. Generation probabilities in a later analysis came from a VDJ recombination model fitted to out-of-frame rearrangements, and those results were checked against IGoR. Hypergeometric tests were used in a later analysis to score TCR-TCR, TCR-HLA and TCR-CMV co-occurrence, with a repertoire-size bias correction applied to the TCR pairs. In a later analysis, false discovery rates were estimated by permuting HLA or CMV assignments 20 times. In a later analysis, co-occurring TCRs were grouped using DBSCAN, with TCRdist sequence similarity added in when clustering inside HLA-allele-positive subsets. For co-occurrence clustering, repertoires with fewer than 30,000 or more than 120,000 public chains were excluded, along with roughly 5 repertoires with anomalous nucleotide sharing. Sourced from immuneACCESS, this table was stored by TCRdb with only in-frame sequences that have V and J called. A share of the clones is absent; for the studies checked, an unresolved V gene accounts for under half, and the remainder has no known explanation. Clone size and the V and J calls come from that table; the DNA yielded D and trimming. This sample gives tens of thousands of clones in total; 65% to 70% of them show up just once. The ten biggest clones cover roughly 21% of the sample.

The cohort consisted of 600 or so healthy bone marrow donors. At the time of sampling, all cohort members were nominally healthy, though unrecorded immune exposures were likely present. The donor tested CMV seropositive, placing the donor among the 289 seropositive members of the cohort. Each donor provided a peripheral blood sample, and peripheral blood mononuclear cells were used for TCR beta sequencing. Genomic DNA extraction from the blood cell samples was performed with the Qiagen DNeasy Blood Extraction Kit. Specimen: PBMCs. The receptor's source is a man aged 35 to 55 in good health and CMV-seropositive. Recombination linked TRBV6-6 to TRBJ1-1, with the D gene not clear enough to name. The sequence in DNA is TGTGCCAGCAGCTTCTTCCTGAACACTGAAGCTTTCTTT. It translates to CASSFFLNTEAFF.